This TCR beta chain stems from a study of identical twins. Study-level points and caveats: Abundant beta clonotypes from cord blood bore fewer insertions; memory repertoires lacked this pattern.

MiXCR, run by TCRdb on the 5' RACE reads, gives a single entry per CDR3 protein. The table includes 240,000 or so distinct CDR3 sequences, about 13% detected once. The CDR3 spans 13 residues. V was shortened by 4 bases and J by 9 bases, with 14 bases between the two germline ends. The germline V gene has CDR1 SGDLS and CDR2 YYNGEE. This clonotype has at least ten counts. What it binds is not known. These data also formed part of another study, on yellow fever vaccine responses in identical twins. That source notes: Twins reportedly had a vaccine T cell response that seemed partly convergent, partly personalized.

The sample comprised memory (CD45RO+) T cells sorted from blood. This sequence joins TRBV9 and TRBJ1-5, with D perhaps matching TRBD1 (5 bases). The TCR was taken from a woman under 30 in good health. The CDR3 sequence: CASSFRVFGPQHF. The CDR3 region has the DNA TGTGCCAGCAGCTTCAGGGTATTTGGGCCCCAGCATTTT.